Presented here are 23 T cell receptor beta chains from one specimen sequenced in a study of blood T cell repertoires in COVID-19. Profiling relied on immunoSEQ multiplex PCR, and the TCRdb table lists in-frame clones only, not all of them. The table has fewer than 250,000 clones, 65% to 80% seen once; the top ten hold around 12%. Material for sequencing was peripheral blood. These receptors all come from a woman aged 45-60 years with acute or convalescent COVID-19.

This rearrangement joins TRBV6-4 to TRBJ2-7, with 7 bases fitting TRBD2. Looked up from germline, CDR1 is MRHNA and CDR2 is SNTAGT. The CDR3 contains 13 residues. Unmatched junction bases numbered 9, after V lost 11 bases and J lost 2 bases. The CDR3 loop is CASEGGETYEQYF. Here the CDR3 DNA reads TGTGCCTCGGAGGGAGGGGAGACCTACGAGCAGTACTTC.

Only one count was recorded for this clone. V gene TRBV2 combines with J gene TRBJ1-5; D perhaps matches TRBD1 (6 bases). Deletions cut 6 bases from V and 3 bases from J, with 18 bases between. CDR1 is SNHLY and CDR2 is FYNNEI in the germline V gene. CDR3 length equals 16 residues. As DNA, the CDR3 is TGTGCCAGCAGAAATTCTGAAGGGGGTCTCAATCAGCCCCAGCATTTT. This sequence encodes CASRNSEGGLNQPQHF.

This rearrangement joins TRBV6-5 to TRBJ2-2; TRBD1 agrees at 7 bases. Germline V gene data show CDR1 as MNHEY and CDR2 as SVGAGI. The V and J ends lost 7 bases and 4 bases, in that order; junction bases with no gene match: 6. The CDR3 runs 14 residues. In DNA, the CDR3 is TGTGCCAGCAAGAACAGGGGCGGCACCGGGGAGCTGTTTTTT. It codes for CASKNRGGTGELFF.

In this sample, this clone turned up once. This chain joins TRBV4-1 and TRBJ1-5, with no clear D. The CDR3 has 15 residues. Germline lookup yields CDR1 MGHRA and CDR2 YSYEKL. With 0 bases removed from V and 3 bases from J, the gap between germline ends came to 9 bases. This chain's CDR3 is CASSQEGQINQPQHF. The DNA of the CDR3 is TGCGCCAGCAGCCAAGAGGGCCAAATCAATCAGCCCCAGCATTTT.

V gene TRBV14 combines with J gene TRBJ2-1; TRBD2 matches 9 bases. Germline CDR1 SGHDN, CDR2 FVKESK. The CDR3 runs to 13 residues. The V gene end was trimmed by 0 bases and the J gene end by 12 bases; junction bases not matched to a gene: 3. The CDR3 nucleotides read TGTGCCAGCAGCCAAGAATGGCGGGGGGGGCAGTTCTTC. This encodes CASSQEWRGGQFF.

DNA for the CDR3: TGTGCCAGCAGTGACTGGGGCGGGGACCCTTACAATGAGCAGTTCTTC. This gives the protein CASSDWGGDPYNEQFF. The V and J genes are TRBV6-4 and TRBJ2-1, with D perhaps matching TRBD2 (6 bases). Germline CDR1 and CDR2: MRHNA and SNTAGT. This CDR3 is 16 amino acids long. V lost 1 base, J lost 4 bases, and 14 bases lay in between.

This clone was detected a few times. The chain carries TRBV5-5 and TRBJ2-7, with 9 bases aligning to TRBD1. The CDR3 loop spans 14 amino acids. Trimming at V came to 4 bases and at J to 3 bases, leaving 5 bases not matched to a gene. Germline V gene data show CDR1 as SGHKS and CDR2 as YYEKEE (reference sequence). The CDR3 coding sequence is TGTGCCAGCAGCGTCGGGACAGGGAACTACGAGCAGTACTTC. It yields the protein CASSVGTGNYEQYF.

V is TRBV7-8 and J is TRBJ2-6; TRBD2 might be the D (6 bases). V shed 1 base and J shed 0 bases, with 10 bases lying between them. The germline V gene encodes CDR1 SGHVS and CDR2 FQNEAQ. The CDR3 covers 17 residues. CDR3 residues: CASSLVRRVSGANVLTF. Here the CDR3 DNA reads TGTGCCAGCAGCTTAGTCCGGAGGGTCTCTGGGGCCAACGTCCTGACTTTC. Full variable domain (missing parts from reference TRBV7-8 and TRBJ2-6): GAGVSQSPRYKVAKRGQDVALRCDPISGHVSLFWYQQALGQGPEFLTYFQNEAQLDKSGLPSDRFFAERPEGSVSTLKIQRTQQEDSAVYLCASSLVRRVSGANVLTFGAGSRLTVL.

The chain has TRBV29-1 and TRBJ2-7, with D unresolved. In germline, CDR1 is SQVTM, CDR2 ANQGSEA. V lost 4 bases and J 4 bases, leaving 11 bases between the germline ends. There are 12 residues in the CDR3. DNA of the CDR3: TGCAGCGTTGGCGAAGCTAGGTACGAGCAGTACTTC. Amino acids: CSVGEARYEQYF.

The rearrangement uses TRBV19 and TRBJ2-3, with D unresolved. This CDR3 is built from 12 residues. The germline V gene has CDR1 LNHDA and CDR2 SQIVND (reference sequence). V shed 3 bases and J shed 6 bases, with 7 bases lying between them. CDR3 nucleotides: TGTGCCAGTAGTATCGCTGCGGATACGCAGTATTTT. Translation gives CASSIAADTQYF.

This clone was observed a few times. The rearrangement joins TRBV28 to TRBJ2-4; 9 nucleotides line up with TRBD2. J was trimmed by 1 base and V by 8 bases; bases with no gene match: 9. Germline CDR1 MDHEN, CDR2 SYDVKM. The CDR3 sequence is 16 residues long. CDR3 bases: TGTGCCAGCGGCGGGAGGGGGTCGGTGGCCAAAAACATTCAGTACTTC. It is translated as CASGGRGSVAKNIQYF.

CDR3 sequence (DNA): TGTGCCAGCAGCCGCGGGTTGGCCACTGAAGCTTTCTTT. It yields the protein CASSRGLATEAFF. The chain recombines TRBV14 with TRBJ1-1, with D uncertain. This CDR3 spans 13 amino acids. V dropped 4 bases and J dropped 4 bases, with 10 bases sitting between them. In germline, CDR1 is SGHDN, CDR2 FVKESK.

Only one count was recorded for this clone. The rearrangement joins TRBV30 to TRBJ1-6, with 9 bases aligning to TRBD1. The germline V gene encodes CDR1 GTSNPN and CDR2 SVGIG (reference sequence). V gave up 6 bases and J gave up 10 bases; unmatched junction bases: 7. This CDR3 spans 13 amino acids. CDR3 sequence: CACPGQGNSPLHF. CDR3 in DNA: TGTGCCTGTCCGGGACAGGGAAACTCACCCCTCCACTTT.

The chain carries TRBV18 and TRBJ2-7; 9 bases fit TRBD2. CDR3 size: 15 residues. The V gene's germline CDR1 is KGHSH and CDR2 LQKENI. The ends lost 3 bases at V and 7 bases at J; junction bases unmatched: 10. The CDR3 DNA reads TGTGCCAGCTCACCCCCTAGCGGGGACAAGGGGGAGCAGTACTTC. This sequence encodes CASSPPSGDKGEQYF.

The genes are TRBV30 and TRBJ1-2; maybe TRBD1 (5 bases). The V and J ends lost 2 bases and 6 bases respectively, with 16 bases between them. CDR1 and CDR2 (germline): GTSNPN, SVGIG (reference sequence). The CDR3 consists of 14 residues. The CDR3 coding sequence is TGTGCCTGGAGTCCAGGGATTGGTTCCGATGGCTACACCTTC. It yields the protein CAWSPGIGSDGYTF. The whole variable domain, remainder taken from reference TRBV30 and TRBJ1-2, is SQTIHQWPATLVQPVGSPLSLECTVEGTSNPNLYWYRQAAGRGLQLLFYSVGIGQISSEVPQNLSASRPQDRQFILSSKKLLLSDSGFYLCAWSPGIGSDGYTFGSGTRLTVV.

At least ten counts were recorded for this clone. This rearrangement joins TRBV6-5 to TRBJ1-5, with a possible D match to TRBD1 (5 bases). V lost 4 bases and J lost 6, with 13 bases in between. CDR1 MNHEY and CDR2 SVGAGI come from the germline V gene. This CDR3 contains 14 residues. The CDR3 is CASSSAGTSQPQHF. CDR3 sequence (DNA): TGTGCCAGCAGTTCAGCGGGGACCTCTCAGCCCCAGCATTTT.

The chain recombines TRBV2 with TRBJ2-3; D possibly corresponds to TRBD1 (7 bases). V lost 3 bases and J 3 bases, leaving 10 bases between the germline ends. The CDR3 extends over 14 amino acids. The germline gives CDR1 SNHLY, CDR2 FYNNEI. DNA of the CDR3: TGTGCCAGCAGTGACCCAGGGGGGACAGATACGCAGTATTTT. Protein product: CASSDPGGTDTQYF.

The V and J genes are TRBV18 and TRBJ1-6; maybe TRBD1 (6 bases). Germline V lookup: CDR1 KGHSH, CDR2 LQKENI. Trimming removed 2 bases from V and 5 bases from J, with 7 bases in between. The CDR3 is made up of 14 amino acids. The CDR3: CASSPYRDNSPLHF. The DNA for the CDR3 is TGTGCCAGCTCACCATACAGGGATAATTCACCCCTCCACTTT. The full variable domain, in which reference TRBV18 and TRBJ1-6 provide the parts outside the CDR3, is NAGVMQNPRHLVRRRGQEARLRCSPMKGHSHVYWYRQLPEEGLKFMVYLQKENIIDESGMPKERFSAEFPKEGPSILRIQQVVRGDSAAYFCASSPYRDNSPLHFGNGTRLTVT.

The V gene is TRBV27, the J gene TRBJ2-7; tentatively, D is TRBD1 (6 bases). There are 15 residues in the CDR3. V lost 4 bases and J 4 bases, leaving 17 bases between the germline ends. Germline CDR1 MNHEY, CDR2 SMNVEV (reference sequence). In nucleotides, the CDR3 is TGTGCCAGCAGTTCCCCCAACAGGGTGGGGTACGAGCAGTACTTC. Residues: CASSSPNRVGYEQYF.

The chain employs TRBV19 and TRBJ2-7; TRBD2 aligns across 11 bases. This CDR3 comprises 15 residues. Trimming cost V 6 bases and J 2 bases; bases outside gene matches: 6. Per the germline V gene, CDR1 is LNHDA and CDR2 is SQIVND (reference sequence). CDR3: CASRKGTSGAYEQYF. CDR3 nucleotides: TGTGCCAGTAGAAAAGGGACTAGCGGCGCCTACGAGCAGTACTTC.

The rearrangement uses TRBV18 and TRBJ2-6; 9 bases align to TRBD1. Germline V gene data show CDR1 as KGHSH and CDR2 as LQKENI. Trimming removed 4 bases from V and 1 base from J; junction bases left unmatched: 5. This CDR3 is 17 amino acids long. The CDR3 spells CASSLGTGRSGANVLTF. The CDR3 DNA follows: TGTGCCAGCTCACTCGGGACAGGGAGGTCTGGGGCCAACGTCCTGACTTTC.

This rearrangement joins TRBV5-1 to TRBJ2-1; 13 nucleotides agree with TRBD2. Germline assignment: CDR1 SGHRS and CDR2 YFSETQ. V dropped 0 bases and J dropped 5; count of bases not matched to a gene: 5. The length of the CDR3 is 17 residues. CDR3 nucleotides: TGCGCCAGCAGCTTGGGCGGACTAGCGGGAGACCACAATGAGCAGTTCTTC. Translation gives CASSLGGLAGDHNEQFF.

This chain links TRBV2 with TRBJ1-4; TRBD1 might be the D (6 bases). Trimming removed 6 bases at V and 0 bases at J, with 11 bases between. The CDR3 totals 15 residues. Germline CDR1 SNHLY, CDR2 FYNNEI. DNA for the CDR3: TGTGCCAGCAGGAGGCGACAGGCAACTAATGAAAAACTGTTTTTT. It specifies CASRRRQATNEKLFF.